This TCR beta chain was identified during a study of T cell responses to AZD1222 COVID-19 vaccine. Study outcomes and limitations: Within unmutated variant regions lay the reported targets of nearly half of spike-specific TCRs. Females made up more of the donors, who were largely white British, and clonal diversity may have come out too low. Only a handful of AZD1222 recipients, roughly six in all, had baseline seropositivity.

In germline, CDR1 is SGDLS, CDR2 YYNGEE. The V gene end was trimmed by 2 bases and the J gene end by 7 bases; junction bases not matched to a gene: 7. There are 14 residues in the CDR3. Turning to this clone: Its antigen is currently unknown.

Assay: immunoSEQ multiplex PCR; the TCRdb copy retains only in-frame clones and omits some. The sample records about 120,000 clones, around 92% being singletons. This clonotype was obtained from an adult in good health. The rearrangement links TRBV9 to TRBJ1-2; 8 nucleotides match TRBD1. This sample comprised peripheral blood, obtained on day 0 of AZD1222 vaccination. The DNA for the CDR3 is TGTGCCAGCAGCGTCGATCAGGGGGCGGGTGGCTACACCTTC. This gives the protein CASSVDQGAGGYTF.